This T cell receptor beta chain was observed in a study of T-cell memory formation after mild COVID-19. TCRdb processed the 5' RACE reads anew with MiXCR; each CDR3 protein has one entry. Seen here are 100,000 to 150,000 distinct CDR3 sequences, 16% observed once, and the top ten hold over 11%. The CDR3 loop spans 13 amino acids. Germline V gives CDR1 KGHDR, CDR2 SFDVKD. Trimming removed 2 bases at V and 12 bases at J, with 13 bases between. At least ten counts were recorded for this clonotype. This receptor was obtained from an adult woman who had mild COVID-19 (a few samples of this study predate the infection). Cell type and time point are not known. The V call is TRBV24-1, the J call TRBJ2-1; D gene ambiguous. Specimen: PBMCs or a T cell subset sorted from them (not recorded which). CDR3 region: CATSDSSILGQFF. The DNA for the CDR3 is TGTGCCACCAGTGATTCAAGTATCCTTGGGCAGTTCTTC.